The clone carrying this T cell receptor (beta chain) has a single count. This entry is derived from a study of T cells in Graves' hyperthyroidism and ophthalmopathy. V lost 0 bases and J lost 5; bases outside the gene matches: 13. The CDR3 sequence is 18 residues long. Germline CDR1 LNHNV, CDR2 YYDKDF (reference sequence). RNA transcripts yielded amplified TCR beta CDR3 regions. The primer set for the first-round RT-PCR of the TCR CDR3 was HTBI. TCRdb processed the multiplex PCR reads anew with MiXCR; each CDR3 protein has one entry. The profile covers about 740,000 distinct CDR3 sequences, with 12% to 15% appearing a single time and more than 8.5% taken by the ten largest. Stable Graves' hyperthyroidism denoted no ophthalmopathy progression over 18 months. Diagnoses rested on clinical symptoms, serum thyroxine and TRAb, thyroid ultrasound and orbital computed tomography.

The origin of this receptor is a woman in her late teens or twenties with Graves' hyperthyroidism. The sample comprised blood. The J gene is TRBJ2-3, the V gene TRBV15, with 8 bases matching TRBD2. As DNA, the CDR3 is TGTGCCACCAGCAGAGAATCTCTTGCGGGAGGCATGGTAGATACGCAGTATTTT. Translated, it gives CATSRESLAGGMVDTQYF.